This T cell receptor beta chain derives from a study of blood T cell repertoires in COVID-19. Background on the study: The samples span acute and convalescent COVID-19 from the United States, Italy and Spain. The analysed material was cDNA or gDNA that came from T cells, B-cell-depleted T cells, or PBMCs.

Germline values: CDR1 SGHAT, CDR2 FQNNGV. Germline trimming cut 0 bases from V and 4 bases from J; bases unmatched to any gene: 10. This CDR3 region has 18 residues. Authors' methods: Estimates of nucleated cell counts were drawn from the amplification of reference gene primers. TCRdb keeps only in-frame clones here, not all; method: immunoSEQ multiplex PCR. V and J calls and clone size are those listed in that table; D and trimming were worked out from the DNA. Of about 260,000 clones listed, roughly 90% are singletons. This chain links TRBV11-2 with TRBJ2-1; 9 bases agree with TRBD2. Sequenced material: peripheral blood. This clonotype was obtained from a woman in her forties or fifties who had recovered from COVID-19. The CDR3 loop reads CASSLDPFLAGVYNEQFF. In DNA form, the CDR3 reads TGTGCCAGCAGCTTAGATCCCTTCTTAGCGGGAGTATACAATGAGCAGTTCTTC. Complete variable domain (other parts from reference TRBV11-2 and TRBJ2-1): EAGVAQSPRYKIIEKRQSVAFWCNPISGHATLYWYQQILGQGPKLLIQFQNNGVVDDSQLPKDRFSAERLKGVDSTLKIQPAKLEDSAVYLCASSLDPFLAGVYNEQFFGPGTRLTVL.